This T cell receptor beta chain was sequenced during a study of blood T cell repertoires in COVID-19. Study information: Italy, Spain and the United States were the sources of the convalescent and acute COVID-19 samples.

In the source study's methods: Quantification of nucleated cells was approximated via reference gene primer amplification. Sequencing was performed with immunoSEQ multiplex PCR; in TCRdb, only in-frame clones are kept and a portion is missing. V, J and clone size were drawn from that table, and D and trimming were deduced from the DNA. The table includes more than 40,000 clones, roughly 86% detected once. The CDR3 contains 15 residues. Germline assignment: CDR1 SGHTA and CDR2 FQGTGA. V lost 5 bases and J lost 5; bases outside the gene matches: 9. The source is a man aged 45-65 years with active COVID-19. The V gene is TRBV7-3, the J gene TRBJ2-1, with 7 bases aligning to TRBD2. The sequencing input was peripheral blood. CDR3 in amino acids: CASSPLAGINNEQFF. The CDR3 nucleotides are TGTGCCAGCAGCCCGTTAGCGGGCATAAACAATGAGCAGTTCTTC.